These T cell receptor beta chains were read from a single sample in a study of cytomegalovirus exposure and HLA in healthy donors. Sequenced by immunoSEQ multiplex PCR; TCRdb stores in-frame clones only, minus some. Of under 110,000 clones listed, 60% to 85% were seen once; the top ten hold more than 9%. Sequenced input: PBMCs. The receptors stem from a man aged 45 to 65 in good health and CMV-seronegative. The CDR3 runs from the conserved cysteine through the conserved F or W. The order of the fields is V gene, clone size, D gene, J gene, CDR3 DNA, CDR3 protein. A D gene is named only where the DNA matches it firmly. The size entry is marked missing in some rows and otherwise reads once, few, many or a size class.

TRBV28	few	TRBD2	TRBJ2-7	TGTGCCAGCAGTTACCCGGGAGGGGCTCTCATTGGAGAGCAGTACTTC	CASSYPGGALIGEQYF
TRBV5-1	NA	NA	TRBJ2-7	TGCGCCAGCAGCCGGGACTCCTACGAGCAGTACTTC	CASSRDSYEQYF
TRBV9	NA	NA	TRBJ1-3	TGTGCCAGCAGCGAGGGGACCGGAGGGGACACCATATATTTT	CASSEGTGGDTIYF
TRBV2	NA	TRBD1	TRBJ2-7	TGTGCCAGCAGTGGGGGACAGACCTACGAGCAGTACTTC	CASSGGQTYEQYF
TRBV18	NA	NA	TRBJ1-5	TGTGCCAGCTCACTCGACAGGATGGACAATCAGCCCCAGCATTTT	CASSLDRMDNQPQHF
TRBV5-4	few	NA	TRBJ2-2	TGTGCCAGCAGCTTGGAACCGGACAAGTACACCGGGGAGCTGTTTTTT	CASSLEPDKYTGELFF
TRBV7-2	NA	NA	TRBJ2-7	TGTGCCAGCAGCTCAGGAGGGGGCACCTACGAGCAGTACTTC	CASSSGGGTYEQYF
TRBV5-8	NA	NA	TRBJ1-5	TGTGCCAGCAGCAACTGGACATTGAATCAGCCCCAGCATTTT	CASSNWTLNQPQHF
TRBV19	NA	TRBD1	TRBJ1-2	TGTGCCAGTAGTGAAAGGCCGGGACAGGCGTATGGCTACACCTTC	CASSERPGQAYGYTF
TRBV30	NA	NA	TRBJ1-1	TGTGCCTGGAGGGCCGGGTCTGAAGCTTTCTTT	CAWRAGSEAFF
TRBV7-3	NA	TRBD2	TRBJ2-1	TGTGCCAGCAGCTCGCGACTAGCGGGGTACAATGAGCAGTTCTTC	CASSSRLAGYNEQFF
TRBV10-3	NA	NA	TRBJ1-1	TGTGCCATCAGCGAGGGAGGCCGGAACACTGAAGCTTTCTTT	CAISEGGRNTEAFF
TRBV2	NA	NA	TRBJ2-6	TGTGCCAGCAGTCAACAGGGATCTGGGGCCAACGTCCTGACTTTC	CASSQQGSGANVLTF
TRBV5-4	few	TRBD2	TRBJ2-2	TGTGCCAGCAGCATAGCGGGGGGGTTACCGGGGGAGCTGTTTTTT	CASSIAGGLPGELFF
TRBV5-6	few	NA	TRBJ2-1	TGTGCCAGCAGCCAGACAGATGGGCCCTACAATGAGCAGTTCTTC	CASSQTDGPYNEQFF
TRBV11-1	NA	TRBD1	TRBJ1-1	TGTGCCAGCAGCCCCTCCGACAGGGACACTGAAGCTTTCTTT	CASSPSDRDTEAFF
TRBV30	NA	NA	TRBJ1-5	TGTGCCTGGAGTTCAGGGCCTAATCAGCCCCAGCATTTT	CAWSSGPNQPQHF
TRBV28	NA	NA	TRBJ1-1	TGTGCCAGCAGACTCGGGATCATGAACACTGAAGCTTTCTTT	CASRLGIMNTEAFF
TRBV7-9	NA	NA	TRBJ1-3	TGTGCCAGCAGCACCCCGACAGGCAGAGGAAGAAACACCATATATTTT	CASSTPTGRGRNTIYF
TRBV30	NA	NA	TRBJ1-2	TGTGCCTGGAACAGGGCCTTCAACTATGGCTACACCTTC	CAWNRAFNYGYTF
TRBV18	NA	TRBD2	TRBJ2-2	TGTGCCAGCTCACCATTTGCCGGAACCGGGGGGTACACCGGGGAGCTGTTTTTT	CASSPFAGTGGYTGELFF
TRBV5-1	NA	NA	TRBJ1-2	TGCGCCAGCAGCTTGGCCTCCCCTATCAGGGAAGGCTATGGCTACACCTTC	CASSLASPIREGYGYTF
TRBV28	few	TRBD1	TRBJ2-5	TGTGCCAGCACCACAGGGGGACGAGAGACCCAGTACTTC	CASTTGGRETQYF
TRBV28	NA	NA	TRBJ2-7	TGTGCCAGCAGTACACCGGGACTCAACTACGAGCAGTACTTC	CASSTPGLNYEQYF
TRBV7-2	NA	NA	TRBJ2-2	TGTGCCAGCAGCTTAGGGACAGTGGGGCTGTTTTTT	CASSLGTVGLFF
TRBV19	NA	TRBD1	TRBJ2-7	TGTGCCAACAGGGGTGGCTACGAGCAGTACTTC	CANRGGYEQYF
TRBV11-2	few	NA	TRBJ2-5	TGTGCCAGCAGCTTCGGGATTCAAGAGACCCAGTACTTC	CASSFGIQETQYF
TRBV30	NA	NA	TRBJ2-7	TGTGCCTGGGGGGGAGGGGGGAGCTCCTACGAGCAGTACTTC	CAWGGGGSSYEQYF
TRBV2	NA	TRBD1	TRBJ2-5	TGTGCCAGCAGCCCCGGGACAGGGGTATCAGAGACCCAGTACTTC	CASSPGTGVSETQYF
TRBV21-1	few	NA	TRBJ1-5	TGTGCCAGCAGCAACTGGGACAGAGGCAATCAGCCCCAGCATTTT	CASSNWDRGNQPQHF
TRBV18	NA	NA	TRBJ2-3	TGTGCCAGCTCACCACCCGGGAGCACAGATACGCAGTATTTT	CASSPPGSTDTQYF
TRBV6-1	NA	NA	TRBJ2-1	TGTGCCAGCAGTGGTGAACAGCCGAAGTTCTTC	CASSGEQPKFF
TRBV27	NA	TRBD2	TRBJ2-7	TGTGCCAGCAGTCTTAGCGGGAGGGTCTACGAGCAGTACTTC	CASSLSGRVYEQYF
TRBV5-6	NA	TRBD1	TRBJ1-2	TGTGCCAGCAGCGCGGACAGGGGGTATGGCTACACCTTC	CASSADRGYGYTF